The source of this TCR beta chain is a study of shared clonotypes between healthy human individuals. Study details: The donor pool was made up of two women and three men aged 18 to 49. Every donor yielded three CD4 naive, three CD4 memory, two CD8 naive and one CD8 memory plate.

Genomic DNA of each subset was evenly split across several immunoSEQ plates. Libraries were prepared by immunoSEQ multiplex PCR; TCRdb keeps only in-frame clonotypes and omits some of them. The table records about 550,000 clones, just under 97% of them present only once. The CDR3 covers 20 residues. Germline CDR1 reads PRHDT; CDR2 reads FYEKMQ (reference sequence). The V and J ends lost 10 bases and 0 bases, in that order; junction bases with no gene match: 23. The naive CD8 subset, CD45RO-negative cells positively selected for CCR7, excluded terminally differentiated effector memory CD45RA+ cells. The V call is TRBV13, the J call TRBJ2-4; 8 nucleotides line up with TRBD2. The sequencing sample was made of naive CD8+ T cells sorted from blood. The source is a woman in her 30s in good health. The CDR3 here is CATSGGLAGTRGVAKNIQYF. The CDR3 DNA reads as TGTGCCACCTCGGGCGGGCTAGCGGGTACCCGTGGGGTAGCCAAAAACATTCAGTACTTC.